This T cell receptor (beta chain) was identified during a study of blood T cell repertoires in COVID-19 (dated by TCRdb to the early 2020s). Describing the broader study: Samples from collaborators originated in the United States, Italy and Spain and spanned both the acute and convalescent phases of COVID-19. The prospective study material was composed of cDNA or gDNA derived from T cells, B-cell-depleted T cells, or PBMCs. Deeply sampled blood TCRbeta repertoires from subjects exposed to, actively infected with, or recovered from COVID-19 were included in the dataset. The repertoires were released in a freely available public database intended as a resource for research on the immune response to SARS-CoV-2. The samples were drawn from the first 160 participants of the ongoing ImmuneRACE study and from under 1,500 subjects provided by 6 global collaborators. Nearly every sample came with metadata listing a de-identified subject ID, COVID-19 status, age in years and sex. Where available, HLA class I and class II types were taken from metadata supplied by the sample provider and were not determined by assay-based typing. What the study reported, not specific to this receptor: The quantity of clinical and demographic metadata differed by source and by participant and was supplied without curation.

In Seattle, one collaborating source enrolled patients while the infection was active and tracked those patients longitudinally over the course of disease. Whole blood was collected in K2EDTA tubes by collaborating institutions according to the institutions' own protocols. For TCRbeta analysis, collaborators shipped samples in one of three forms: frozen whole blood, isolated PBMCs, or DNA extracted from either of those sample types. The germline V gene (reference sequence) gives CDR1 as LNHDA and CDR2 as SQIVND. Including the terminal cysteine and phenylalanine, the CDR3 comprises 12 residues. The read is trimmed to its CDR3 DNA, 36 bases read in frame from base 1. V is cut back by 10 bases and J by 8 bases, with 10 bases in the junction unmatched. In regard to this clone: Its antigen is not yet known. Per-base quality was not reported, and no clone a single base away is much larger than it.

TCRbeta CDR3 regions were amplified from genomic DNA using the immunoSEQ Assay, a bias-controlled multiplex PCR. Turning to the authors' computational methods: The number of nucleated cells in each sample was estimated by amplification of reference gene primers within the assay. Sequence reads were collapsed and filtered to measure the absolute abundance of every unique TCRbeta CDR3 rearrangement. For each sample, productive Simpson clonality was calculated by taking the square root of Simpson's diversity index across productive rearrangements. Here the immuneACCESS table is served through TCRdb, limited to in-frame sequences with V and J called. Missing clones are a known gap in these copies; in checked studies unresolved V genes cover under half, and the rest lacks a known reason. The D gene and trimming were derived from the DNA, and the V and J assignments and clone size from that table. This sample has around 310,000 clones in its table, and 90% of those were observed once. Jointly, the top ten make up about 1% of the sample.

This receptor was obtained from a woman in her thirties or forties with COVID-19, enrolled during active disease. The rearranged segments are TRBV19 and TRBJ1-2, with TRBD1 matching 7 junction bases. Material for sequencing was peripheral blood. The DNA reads TGTGCCACTAAGCGACAGGGTAAAGGCTACACCTTC. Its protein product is CATKRQGKGYTF.